One and the same sample provided the 32 T cell receptor beta chains below, sequenced in a study of CD8 T cells in ankylosing spondylitis. TCRdb re-called the 5' RACE reads through MiXCR, storing one row per CDR3 protein. The table shows 200,000 to 250,000 distinct CDR3 sequences, with 8% to 11% occurring only once. Sequencing was performed on blood, either unsorted or a sorted T cell fraction (not recorded which). Receptor source: a male donor with ankylosing spondylitis or in good health (not recorded which).

There are many counts of this clonotype. The rearrangement uses TRBV6-2 or TRBV6-3 and TRBJ1-5; D might be TRBD1 (6 bases). The V gene's germline CDR1 is MNHEY and CDR2 SVGEGT. The length of the CDR3 is 14 residues. Trimming removed 2 bases at V and 4 bases at J, with 9 bases between. The CDR3 nucleotides read TGTGCCAGCAGTTACGGGGGCGATAATCAGCCCCAGCATTTT. It codes for CASSYGGDNQPQHF.

This clonotype was recorded at least ten times. The CDR3 nucleotides read TGTGCCAGCAGTGAATCAGGCTCCCTGGGATCCTACGAGCAGTACTTC. Translating it yields CASSESGSLGSYEQYF. The chain combines TRBV6-1 with TRBJ2-7; D uncertain. The germline V gene encodes CDR1 MNHNS and CDR2 SASEGT. The V end lost 2 bases, the J end lost 1 base, and 15 bases lay between the germline ends. CDR3 length: 16 residues.

This clonotype was recorded a few times. The chain couples TRBV7-2 to TRBJ2-3; D perhaps matches TRBD1 (5 bases). This CDR3 is 15 amino acids long. Germline V gives CDR1 SGHTA, CDR2 FQGNSA. Trimming removed 7 bases at V and 1 base at J, with 15 bases between. The CDR3 DNA reads TGTGCCAGCACCAAAGAAGGACAACGCACAGATACGCAGTATTTT. Its protein is CASTKEGQRTDTQYF.

The rearrangement links TRBV19 to TRBJ2-2; 10 bases align to TRBD1. The length of the CDR3 is 13 residues. With V trimmed by 10 bases and J by 5 bases, 4 bases remained unmatched. Germline lookup yields CDR1 LNHDA and CDR2 SQIVND (reference sequence). The DNA of the CDR3 is TGTGCCATTCAGGGACAGGGGACCGGGGAGCTGTTTTTT. It encodes CAIQGQGTGELFF.

This clonotype was picked up many times. This chain joins TRBV15 and TRBJ1-2; D not resolved. CDR3 length: 15 residues. Trimming removed 0 bases from V and 4 bases from J, with 12 bases in between. CDR1 LNHNV and CDR2 YYDKDF come from the germline V gene (reference sequence). Here the CDR3 DNA reads TGTGCCACCAGCAGAGATGGGGTAGCCGTCTATGGCTACACCTTC. Encoded protein: CATSRDGVAVYGYTF.

As for this clonotype: A read error may be the cause here, since a much bigger clone is one base away. The chain uses TRBV3-1 and TRBJ1-2; D is ambiguous. CDR3 size: 12 residues. Germline-derived CDR1 and CDR2 are LGHDT and YNNKEL (reference sequence). CDR3 sequence: CASSQDLYGDTF. CDR3 DNA sequence: TGTGCCAGCAGCCAAGATCTATATGGCGACACCTTC.

Many counts were recorded for this clonotype. This chain links TRBV12-3 or TRBV12-4 with TRBJ2-5, with TRBD1 matching 8 bases. The CDR3 contains 16 residues. The J segment lost 5 bases and the V segment lost 3 bases, leaving 11 bases of the junction unmatched. DNA for the CDR3: TGTGCCAGCAGTTTTCCACGGACAGGGAATTATGAGACCCAGTACTTC. Translated: CASSFPRTGNYETQYF.

J is TRBJ2-1 and V is TRBV20-1, with 12 bases aligning to TRBD2. The CDR3 covers 17 residues. Per germline, CDR1 DFQATT and CDR2 SNEGSKA (reference sequence). The V segment lost 5 bases and the J segment 4 bases; nucleotides outside the gene matches: 12. The CDR3 nucleotides are TGCAGTGCTGCATCTAGCGGGGGGGCGACGGAATACAATGAGCAGTTCTTC. Translation gives CSAASSGGATEYNEQFF.

This clonotype occurred a few times. The chain links TRBV12-3 or TRBV12-4 to TRBJ1-2; D is undetermined. V gave up 3 bases and J gave up 8 bases, with 7 bases separating them. This CDR3 comprises 11 residues. The CDR3 spells CASSLYRGYTF. CDR3 in DNA: TGTGCCAGCAGTTTGTATCGGGGCTACACCTTC.

The sample holds many counts of this clonotype. This CDR3 reads CASSGGLMVFGELFF. CDR3 DNA sequence: TGTGCCAGCAGCGGCGGCCTAATGGTTTTCGGGGAGCTGTTTTTT. The chain combines TRBV7-9 with TRBJ2-2; D not resolved. Trimming left V 5 bases short and J 7 bases short, with 17 bases between. Per the germline V gene, CDR1 is SEHNR and CDR2 is FQNEAQ (reference sequence). The length of the CDR3 is 15 residues.

This clonotype occurred many times. The chain employs TRBV7-2 and TRBJ2-7, with 10 bases lining up with TRBD1. There are 14 residues in the CDR3. With 5 bases clipped from V and 7 bases from J, the junction kept 8 bases outside the gene matches. CDR1 and CDR2 from the germline V gene are SGHTA and FQGNSA. This CDR3 reads CASSMRQGANEQYF. The DNA for the CDR3 is TGTGCCAGCAGCATGAGACAGGGGGCCAATGAGCAGTACTTC.

This chain links TRBV5-1 with TRBJ1-3; D is possibly TRBD1 (5 bases). Trimming cost V 3 bases and J 3 bases, with 10 bases left between them. CDR1 is SGHRS, CDR2 YFSETQ, per germline. The CDR3 is made up of 14 amino acids. The CDR3 bases are TGCGCCAGCAGCTCTACAGGCGGTGGAAACACCATATATTTT. This translates into CASSSTGGGNTIYF.

This chain connects TRBV5-1 to TRBJ2-7; TRBD1 agrees at 10 bases. This CDR3 region has 14 residues. Germline values: CDR1 SGHRS, CDR2 YFSETQ. V shed 3 bases, J shed 4 bases, and the junction held 4 bases outside the gene matches. The chain's CDR3 is CASSWTGGSYEQYF. In nucleotides, the CDR3 is TGCGCCAGCAGCTGGACAGGGGGTAGTTACGAGCAGTACTTC.

The genes are TRBV5-1 and TRBJ2-3; D remains ambiguous. CDR3 length: 13 amino acids. In germline, CDR1 is SGHRS, CDR2 YFSETQ. The V end lost 4 bases, the J end lost 3 bases, and 9 bases lay between the germline ends. The CDR3, as DNA: TGCGCCAGCAGCGGCCTAACGACAGATACGCAGTATTTT. Translating gives CASSGLTTDTQYF.

This clonotype has at least ten counts. V is TRBV20-1 and J is TRBJ2-1, with D possibly TRBD1 on 6 matching bases. The CDR3 covers 12 residues. V was trimmed by 5 bases and J by 8 bases, leaving 13 bases between them. Germline V gene sequence: CDR1 DFQATT, CDR2 SNEGSKA (reference sequence). CDR3: CSAYTGFDEQFF. The CDR3, as DNA: TGCAGTGCTTATACAGGGTTTGATGAGCAGTTCTTC.

This clonotype was recorded many times. The rearrangement links TRBV20-1 to TRBJ1-5; D might be TRBD1 (5 bases). This CDR3 has 15 residues. Germline loops: CDR1 DFQATT, CDR2 SNEGSKA (reference sequence). The ends were cut back, 3 bases at V and 3 bases at J, with 15 bases in the middle. The CDR3 nucleotides read TGCAGTGCTAGTGTCCCACAAGGGGACAATCAGCCCCAGCATTTT. Translating gives CSASVPQGDNQPQHF.

This clonotype was recorded at least ten times. J is TRBJ2-1 and V is TRBV5-1; possibly TRBD2 for D (7 bases). The CDR3 is 16 amino acids. Trimming took off 0 bases at V and 4 bases at J, with 14 bases between the two ends. Germline assignment: CDR1 SGHRS and CDR2 YFSETQ. CDR3 protein: CASSLDGGGLYNEQFF. The CDR3 DNA is TGCGCCAGCAGCTTGGATGGGGGGGGCCTTTACAATGAGCAGTTCTTC.

This clonotype appeared a few times. This sequence joins TRBV13 and TRBJ1-4, with 9 bases matching TRBD1. Germline trimming cut 2 bases from V and 6 bases from J; bases unmatched to any gene: 10. The CDR3 is 17 residues long. Germline V gene lookup returns CDR1 PRHDT and CDR2 FYEKMQ (reference sequence). The CDR3 is CASSLSGTGTGHEKLFF. The CDR3 DNA is TGTGCCAGCAGCTTAAGCGGAACCGGGACAGGGCATGAAAAACTGTTTTTT. The full variable domain, rest sourced from reference TRBV13 and TRBJ1-4, is AAGVIQSPRHLIKEKRETATLKCYPIPRHDTVYWYQQGPGQDPQFLISFYEKMQSDKGSIPDRFSAQQFSDYHSELNMSSLELGDSALYFCASSLSGTGTGHEKLFFGSGTQLSVL.

There are many counts of this clonotype. The chain employs TRBV11-2 and TRBJ1-3; D is unclear. Trimming removed 5 bases from V and 4 bases from J, with 9 bases in between. Per the germline V gene, CDR1 is SGHAT and CDR2 is FQNNGV. The CDR3 runs 13 residues. The CDR3 sequence is CASSPDMGNTIYF. CDR3 nucleotides: TGTGCCAGCAGCCCAGACATGGGAAACACCATATATTTT.

The V call is TRBV20-1, the J call TRBJ2-5; the D gene is possibly TRBD1 (6 bases). This CDR3 is 17 amino acids long. Deletions cut 2 bases from V and 1 base from J, with 20 bases between. Germline V gene lookup returns CDR1 DFQATT and CDR2 SNEGSKA (reference sequence). In DNA, the CDR3 is TGCAGTGCTAGAAAGACCCGGGACGACAGGATCCAAGAGACCCAGTACTTC. It specifies CSARKTRDDRIQETQYF.

The rearrangement links TRBV9 to TRBJ2-7; possible D gene TRBD1, 5 bases. With 0 bases removed from V and 0 bases from J, the gap between germline ends came to 10 bases. This CDR3 spans 15 amino acids. Germline CDR1 and CDR2: SGDLS and YYNGEE. The CDR3 DNA is TGTGCCAGCAGCGTAGCTTGGGGCGACTCCTACGAGCAGTACTTC. Its protein is CASSVAWGDSYEQYF.

This clonotype was counted only a few times. This sequence joins TRBV7-3 and TRBJ2-3, with D possibly matching TRBD2 (6 bases). The V gene lost 1 base and the J gene lost 5 bases, with 19 bases spanning the gap. In germline, CDR1 is SGHTA, CDR2 FQGTGA. The CDR3 loop spans 17 amino acids. The DNA for the CDR3 is TGTGCCAGCAGCTTAAACCAGGCGGGGCTTGCAGGAGATACGCAGTATTTT. This encodes CASSLNQAGLAGDTQYF.

This clonotype was seen ten or more times. V usage is TRBV5-6 and J usage is TRBJ2-3; TRBD2 is a possible D gene (6 bases). Trimming removed 3 bases at V and 4 bases at J, with 9 bases between. CDR3 length equals 13 residues. CDR1 is SGHDT and CDR2 is YYEEEE in the germline V gene. This chain's CDR3 is CASSSSGADTQYF. For the CDR3, the DNA is TGTGCCAGCAGCTCATCGGGGGCAGATACGCAGTATTTT.

The chain uses TRBV5-1 and TRBJ2-1; 8 positions agree with TRBD2. The CDR3 is made up of 16 amino acids. The germline V gene has CDR1 SGHRS and CDR2 YFSETQ. J was trimmed by 6 bases and V by 3 bases; bases with no gene match: 11. CDR3 loop: CASSSLPGLEANEQFF. The CDR3 DNA follows: TGCGCCAGCAGCTCGTTACCGGGACTAGAGGCCAATGAGCAGTTCTTC.

The rearrangement uses TRBV28 and TRBJ2-3; 9 nucleotides match TRBD2. V was pared by 7 bases and J by 2 bases, with 4 bases of the junction left unmatched. Per germline, CDR1 MDHEN and CDR2 SYDVKM. The CDR3 is made up of 14 amino acids. The CDR3 bases are TGTGCCAGCAACGGCGGGGGGGACACAGATACGCAGTATTTT. The encoded protein is CASNGGGDTDTQYF. Complete variable domain (other parts from reference TRBV28 and TRBJ2-3): DVKVTQSSRYLVKRTGEKVFLECVQDMDHENMFWYRQDPGLGLRLIYFSYDVKMKEKGDIPEGYSVSREKKERFSLILESASTNQTSMYLCASNGGGDTDTQYFGPGTRLTVL.

This clonotype showed up just a few times. The V gene is TRBV3-1, the J gene TRBJ1-6, with D maybe TRBD1 (5 bases). With 0 bases removed from V and 3 bases from J, the gap between germline ends came to 9 bases. Germline V gene data show CDR1 as LGHDT and CDR2 as YNNKEL (reference sequence). The CDR3 totals 16 residues. CDR3 loop: CASSQDRGGYNSPLHF. The CDR3, as DNA: TGTGCCAGCAGCCAAGATAGGGGTGGCTATAATTCACCCCTCCACTTT.

Only a few counts were recorded for this clonotype. V and J are TRBV5-1 and TRBJ2-5, with TRBD2 identical over 10 bases. Trimming cost V 4 bases and J 6 bases; bases outside gene matches: 15. The CDR3 loop spans 17 amino acids. The germline CDR1 and CDR2 sequences are SGHRS and YFSETQ. The CDR3 region is CASSPGALAGGYQTQYF. For the CDR3, the DNA is TGCGCCAGCAGCCCCGGGGCCTTAGCGGGGGGTTATCAGACCCAGTACTTC.

This clonotype was picked up many times. The rearrangement links TRBV7-8 to TRBJ2-5, with 8 nucleotides matching TRBD2. Germline lookup yields CDR1 SGHVS and CDR2 FQNEAQ. After removal of 0 bases from V and 5 bases from J, the junction contained 5 bases not matched to a gene. The CDR3 has 15 residues. The CDR3 sequence is CASSLANPSGETQYF. Here the CDR3 DNA reads TGTGCCAGCAGCTTAGCCAATCCTAGCGGGGAGACCCAGTACTTC.

Note on this clonotype: A much larger clone lies a single base off, so this may be a read error. This chain uses TRBV7-9 with TRBJ2-1; tentative D call: TRBD2 (5 bases). The CDR3 consists of 14 residues. V lost 1 base and J 4 bases, leaving 8 bases between the germline ends. Germline V lookup: CDR1 SEHNR, CDR2 FQNEAQ (reference sequence). The CDR3 spells CASSLGGDYNEQFF. For the CDR3, the DNA is TGTGCCAGCAGCTTAGGGGGAGATTACAATGAGCAGTTCTTC. Combining the CDR3 with reference TRBV7-9 and TRBJ2-1 gives the whole variable domain DTGVSQNPRHKITKRGQNVTFRCDPISEHNRLYWYRQTLGQGPEFLTYFQNEAQLEKSRLLSDRFSAERPKGSFSTLEIQRTEQGDSAMYLCASSLGGDYNEQFFGPGTRLTVL.

This clonotype was detected many times. The chain joins TRBV24-1 to TRBJ2-2; 12 bases line up with TRBD2. This CDR3 is 17 amino acids long. The ends lost 4 bases at V and 4 bases at J; junction bases unmatched: 6. Germline V gives CDR1 KGHDR, CDR2 SFDVKD. The CDR3 region is CATSDSGTSGLTGELFF. The CDR3 nucleotides read TGTGCCACCAGTGACTCCGGGACTAGCGGGCTCACCGGGGAGCTGTTTTTT.

CDR3 sequence (DNA): TGCAGCGTTGAAGACCAGGGAGGTGGGGCCAACGTCCTGACTTTC. It yields the protein CSVEDQGGGANVLTF. The V gene is TRBV29-1, the J gene TRBJ2-6, with TRBD2 as a possible D gene (6 bases). The germline V gene has CDR1 SQVTM and CDR2 ANQGSEA. This CDR3 comprises 15 residues. The V end was cut by 0 bases, the J end by 3 bases, with 9 bases between. Supplemented by reference TRBV29-1 and TRBJ2-6, the full variable domain reads SAVISQKPSRDICQRGTSLTIQCQVDSQVTMMFWYRQQPGQSLTLIATANQGSEATYESGFVIDKFPISRPNLTFSTLTVSNMSPEDSSIYLCSVEDQGGGANVLTFGAGSRLTVL.

This clonotype was detected a few times. A read error may produce the germline difference seen at one junction end. The V and J genes are TRBV18 and TRBJ2-1, with unresolved D. Germline V gene lookup returns CDR1 KGHSH and CDR2 LQKENI. This CDR3 is 15 amino acids long. DNA for the CDR3: TGTGCCAGCTCGCCACTTGGTGGGAATAACAATGAGCAGTTCTTC. Its protein product is CASSPLGGNNNEQFF.